A selection of T cell receptor beta chains follows, all from one sample in a study of regulatory T cells in long-lasting Graves disease. TCRdb reprocessed the multiplex PCR reads via MiXCR and lists one record per CDR3 protein. The data contain hundreds of thousands of distinct CDR3 sequences, 15% of them seen just once; the ten biggest clones take up 7.8%. The same data also contributed to another study, on T cells in Graves' hyperthyroidism and ophthalmopathy.

The specimen was peripheral blood mononuclear cells (PBMCs), collected at new diagnosis, from a patient treated with antithyroid drugs. The receptors here all came from a woman aged 40 to 50 with Graves disease. CDR3s leave out the opening cysteine and the closing phenylalanine or tryptophan.

v_call: TRBV11-2
j_call: TRBJ2-5
cdr3_aa: ASSSRSGVETQY

v_call: TRBV4-1
j_call: TRBJ2-5
cdr3_aa: ASSQEGQEETQY

v_call: TRBV12-3/TRBV12-4
j_call: TRBJ1-2
cdr3_aa: ASSSGGMGYT

v_call: TRBV7-9
j_call: TRBJ2-5
cdr3_aa: ASSFRGEETQY

v_call: TRBV12-3/TRBV12-4
j_call: TRBJ2-5
cdr3_aa: ASSQGQDQETQY

v_call: TRBV5-1
j_call: TRBJ2-3
cdr3_aa: ASSLGGTSGGSDTQY

v_call: TRBV20-1
j_call: TRBJ1-1
cdr3_aa: SARDFTEAF

v_call: TRBV9
j_call: TRBJ2-1
cdr3_aa: ASSVGGDEQF

v_call: TRBV5-1
j_call: TRBJ2-3
cdr3_aa: ASSLDPPTGTDTQY

v_call: TRBV12-3/TRBV12-4
j_call: TRBJ1-1
cdr3_aa: ASSLTRDRDTEAF

v_call: TRBV7-9
j_call: TRBJ2-1
cdr3_aa: ASTGGRPPSSYNEQF

v_call: TRBV10-1
j_call: TRBJ2-3
cdr3_aa: ASSGAGFGDTQY

v_call: TRBV2
j_call: TRBJ2-3
cdr3_aa: ASRIGWGPTDTQY

v_call: TRBV30
j_call: TRBJ2-7
cdr3_aa: AWSVPQTLYEQY

v_call: TRBV12-3/TRBV12-4
j_call: TRBJ1-2
cdr3_aa: ASSFGGPGTGYT

v_call: TRBV29-1
j_call: TRBJ2-2
cdr3_aa: SVGANTGELF

v_call: TRBV7-2
j_call: TRBJ1-1
cdr3_aa: ASSPHRGLDTEAF

v_call: TRBV18
j_call: TRBJ1-5
cdr3_aa: ASSLRAGGQPQH

v_call: TRBV28
j_call: TRBJ1-1
cdr3_aa: ASSPAWNTEAF

v_call: TRBV20-1
j_call: TRBJ1-5
cdr3_aa: SAYSNLNQPQH

v_call: TRBV28
j_call: TRBJ2-7
cdr3_aa: ASRRDRGRSEQY

v_call: TRBV5-6
j_call: TRBJ2-7
cdr3_aa: ASRPTGGLGEQY

v_call: TRBV2
j_call: TRBJ2-1
cdr3_aa: ASSDWLVTIRYNEQF

v_call: TRBV4-1
j_call: TRBJ2-3
cdr3_aa: ASSRIFERADTQY

v_call: TRBV20-1
j_call: TRBJ2-1
cdr3_aa: SAPRPPRSRNEQF

v_call: TRBV28
j_call: TRBJ2-3
cdr3_aa: ASSFWDKGITDTQY

v_call: TRBV7-3
j_call: TRBJ2-3
cdr3_aa: ASSQSGSIADAQY

v_call: TRBV9
j_call: TRBJ2-5
cdr3_aa: ASSAHTGTSGIQETQY

v_call: TRBV19
j_call: TRBJ1-2
cdr3_aa: ATQGADYGYT

v_call: TRBV12-3/TRBV12-4
j_call: TRBJ1-6
cdr3_aa: ASSPQGETEPLH

v_call: TRBV7-3
j_call: TRBJ2-1
cdr3_aa: ASSLTRERDEQF

v_call: TRBV27
j_call: TRBJ2-3
cdr3_aa: ASKPGLAVTDTQY

v_call: TRBV20-1
j_call: TRBJ1-6
cdr3_aa: SARGTENSPLH

v_call: TRBV25-1
j_call: TRBJ1-1
cdr3_aa: ASSDWGGAEAF

v_call: TRBV30
j_call: TRBJ2-3
cdr3_aa: AWSVLWAGDTDTQY

v_call: TRBV3-1
j_call: TRBJ2-7
cdr3_aa: ASSLTFPTSGSSYEQY

v_call: TRBV5-5
j_call: TRBJ2-1
cdr3_aa: ASSFLRFGPFIDEQF

v_call: TRBV27
j_call: TRBJ2-2
cdr3_aa: ASSRLAGEGTGELF

v_call: TRBV25-1
j_call: TRBJ2-1
cdr3_aa: ASSDGSYNEQF

v_call: TRBV28
j_call: TRBJ1-5
cdr3_aa: ASSLGTGGLIEQPQH

v_call: TRBV11-3
j_call: TRBJ2-3
cdr3_aa: ASSLDGRRTDTQY

v_call: TRBV6-1
j_call: TRBJ2-7
cdr3_aa: ASSVLAGGSSYEQY

v_call: TRBV19
j_call: TRBJ1-4
cdr3_aa: ASSGIGTDYEKLF

v_call: TRBV5-6
j_call: TRBJ2-1
cdr3_aa: ASSLALAGGNEQF

v_call: TRBV6-1
j_call: TRBJ1-1
cdr3_aa: ASSEGQGTWAEAF

v_call: TRBV5-6
j_call: TRBJ2-3
cdr3_aa: ASSLPGSDTQY

v_call: TRBV12-3/TRBV12-4
j_call: TRBJ1-1
cdr3_aa: ASSLLGENTEAF